These 14 T cell receptor beta chains came from one sample sequenced in a study of blood T cell repertoires in COVID-19. Assay used: immunoSEQ multiplex PCR; TCRdb lists only in-frame clones, some missing. This sample carries approximately 280,000 clones, 80% to 90% of them seen once, and the ten largest clones take 11%. Sequencing was carried out using peripheral blood. Receptor source: an older woman with acute or convalescent COVID-19.

The chain links TRBV3-1 (or the pseudogene TRBV3-2) to TRBJ1-6, with D hard to call. Trimming removed 3 bases from V and 6 bases from J, with 15 bases in between. This CDR3 region has 16 residues. Germline CDR1 and CDR2: LGHDT and YNNKEL (reference sequence). This CDR3 is CASSHEGSEGNSPLHF. For the CDR3, the DNA is TGTGCCAGCAGCCACGAGGGAAGTGAGGGTAATTCACCCCTCCACTTT.

The chain has TRBV5-4 and TRBJ1-1; tentative D call: TRBD1 (6 bases). Germline V gene lookup returns CDR1 SGHNT and CDR2 YYREEE (reference sequence). The V and J ends lost 9 bases and 0 bases respectively, with 12 bases between them. The CDR3 spans 13 residues. The DNA for the CDR3 is TGTGCCATCCAGGGACACTTGAACACTGAAGCTTTCTTT. Encoded protein: CAIQGHLNTEAFF.

CDR3 amino acids: CASSFTSEQYF. CDR3 nucleotides: TGTGCCAGCAGCTTCACGAGCGAGCAGTACTTC. This rearrangement joins TRBV11-2 to TRBJ2-7; D ambiguous. The germline gives CDR1 SGHAT, CDR2 FQNNGV. With 3 bases removed from V and 6 bases from J, the gap between germline ends came to 6 bases. This CDR3 comprises 11 residues.

On this clone: The same CDR3 arises from other DNA sequences in this sample as well. The chain couples TRBV15 to TRBJ2-3, with no clear D. The V and J ends lost 1 base and 7 bases respectively, with 6 bases between them. The length of the CDR3 is 12 residues. Germline V lookup: CDR1 LNHNV, CDR2 YYDKDF (reference sequence). CDR3 in amino acids: CATSRASNTQYF. The CDR3 nucleotides are TGTGCCACCAGCAGAGCGAGCAATACGCAGTATTTT. The full variable domain, its missing parts supplied by reference TRBV15 and TRBJ2-3, is DAMVIQNPRYQVTQFGKPVTLSCSQTLNHNVMYWYQQKSSQAPKLLFHYYDKDFNNEADTPDNFQSRRPNTSFCFLDIRSPGLGDTAMYLCATSRASNTQYFGPGTRLTVL.

V and J are TRBV5-6 and TRBJ1-2; TRBD1 is a possible D gene (6 bases). Germline CDR1 SGHDT, CDR2 YYEEEE. Trimming cost V 4 bases and J 7 bases, with 17 bases left between them. The CDR3 is 14 amino acids. In DNA form, the CDR3 reads TGTGCCAGCAGCGTCGACAGGAGGATCGGTGGCTACACCTTC. It codes for CASSVDRRIGGYTF. Using reference TRBV5-6 and TRBJ1-2 for the parts outside the CDR3, the full variable domain is DAGVTQSPTHLIKTRGQQVTLRCSPKSGHDTVSWYQQALGQGPQFIFQYYEEEERQRGNFPDRFSGHQFPNYSSELNVNALLLGDSALYLCASSVDRRIGGYTFGSGTRLTVV.

The V call is TRBV12-3 or TRBV12-4, the J call TRBJ2-1; no clear D gene. There are 13 residues in the CDR3. The V end was cut by 6 bases, the J end by 10 bases, with 16 bases between. CDR3 in DNA: TGTGCCAGCAGGGTTCATGGTGCCGAGGAGCAGTTCTTC. Amino acid sequence: CASRVHGAEEQFF.

The V and J genes are TRBV2 and TRBJ1-6, with D maybe TRBD1 (6 bases). V was trimmed by 4 bases and J by 2 bases, leaving 9 bases between them. In germline, CDR1 is SNHLY, CDR2 FYNNEI. The CDR3 runs 15 residues. CDR3 coding DNA: TGTGCCAGCAGTGTGGACAGTCCCTATAATTCACCCCTCCACTTT. Its translation is CASSVDSPYNSPLHF.

The chain combines TRBV7-8 with TRBJ1-2; tentative D call: TRBD1 (5 bases). Looked up from germline, CDR1 is SGHVS and CDR2 is FQNEAQ. With 5 bases removed from V and 1 base from J, the gap between germline ends came to 14 bases. This CDR3 region has 15 residues. The CDR3 nucleotides are TGTGCCAGCAGCCTAGAAGGCCAGGGTAACTATGGCTACACCTTC. Translation: CASSLEGQGNYGYTF.

The J gene is TRBJ1-1, the V gene TRBV7-3; 9 bases are a match to TRBD1. V was pared by 5 bases and J by 2 bases, with 3 bases of the junction left unmatched. This CDR3 region has 14 residues. Germline V gene sequence: CDR1 SGHTA, CDR2 FQGTGA. In DNA form, the CDR3 reads TGTGCCAGCAGCCCGACAGGGGGAAACACTGAAGCTTTCTTT. Translation gives CASSPTGGNTEAFF.

This clone showed up just once. The chain is built from TRBV7-8 and TRBJ1-1; weak D call: TRBD1 (5 bases). V was shortened by 5 bases and J by 1 base, with 17 bases between the two germline ends. Germline V gene lookup returns CDR1 SGHVS and CDR2 FQNEAQ. This CDR3 has 16 amino acids. CDR3 in amino acids: CASSPRAGFTNTEAFF. The CDR3 DNA reads as TGTGCCAGCAGCCCCAGGGCAGGTTTCACGAACACTGAAGCTTTCTTT.

The chain uses TRBV2 and TRBJ1-1; D possibly corresponds to TRBD1 (5 bases). The CDR3 length is 13 residues. Germline lookup yields CDR1 SNHLY and CDR2 FYNNEI. Trimming took 6 bases from V and 1 from J, leaving 9 bases between them. The chain's CDR3 is CASRVTGNTEAFF. The CDR3 DNA is TGTGCCAGCAGGGTAACAGGGAACACTGAAGCTTTCTTT.

The chain carries TRBV7-9 and TRBJ1-2; D remains unclear. Germline CDR1 SEHNR, CDR2 FQNEAQ (reference sequence). The CDR3 totals 14 residues. Trimming removed 10 bases at V and 0 bases at J, with 15 bases between. CDR3 region: CATLPEYPNYGYTF. CDR3 DNA sequence: TGTGCCACCCTCCCTGAGTACCCTAACTATGGCTACACCTTC.

The chain recombines TRBV19 with TRBJ1-5, with TRBD1 matching over 9 bases. With 6 bases clipped from V and 10 bases from J, the junction kept 16 bases outside the gene matches. The CDR3 loop spans 16 amino acids. Germline V gives CDR1 LNHDA, CDR2 SQIVND (reference sequence). The CDR3 DNA reads as TGTGCCAGTAGGCCCAATAACAGGGGGCGCGGGTACCCCCAGCATTTT. It is translated as CASRPNNRGRGYPQHF.

The chain employs TRBV6-5 and TRBJ2-3; 9 bases are shared with TRBD2. The CDR3 sequence is 15 residues long. The V segment lost 4 bases and the J segment 5 bases; nucleotides outside the gene matches: 7. CDR1 MNHEY and CDR2 SVGAGI come from the germline V gene. This CDR3 is CASSSSSGVRDTQYF. DNA for the CDR3: TGTGCCAGCAGTTCATCTAGCGGGGTGAGAGATACGCAGTATTTT.